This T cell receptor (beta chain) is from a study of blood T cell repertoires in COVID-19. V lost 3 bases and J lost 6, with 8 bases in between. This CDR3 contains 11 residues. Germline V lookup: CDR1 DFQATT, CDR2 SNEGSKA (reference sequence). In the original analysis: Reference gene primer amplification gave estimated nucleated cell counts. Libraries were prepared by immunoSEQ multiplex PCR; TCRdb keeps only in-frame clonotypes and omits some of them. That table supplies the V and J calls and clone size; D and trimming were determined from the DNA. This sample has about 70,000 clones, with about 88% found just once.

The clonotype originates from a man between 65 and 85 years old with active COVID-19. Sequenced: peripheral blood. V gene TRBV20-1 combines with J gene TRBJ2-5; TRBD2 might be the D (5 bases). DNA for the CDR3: TGCAGTGCTAGTTCTAGCCAGACCCAGTACTTC. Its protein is CSASSSQTQYF.